The 20 T cell receptor beta chains reported below all come from one sample, sequenced in a study of shared clonotypes between healthy human individuals. TCRdb's copy holds only in-frame clones and misses some; the assay was immunoSEQ multiplex PCR. The sample has about 1.5 million clones, 95% to 99% seen once. Sequenced: naive CD4+ T cells sorted from blood. As for subset: CD45RA+ positively selected. The origin of the receptors is a man aged 25 to 40 in good health.

CDR3 nucleotides: TGTGCCAGCAGCCAAGATAAGAGGCGGCAGTTGAACACTGAAGCTTTCTTT. This translates into CASSQDKRRQLNTEAFF. The chain recombines TRBV4-2 with TRBJ1-1; D not resolved. Trimming stripped 0 bases from V and 0 bases from J, with 14 bases between. Germline V gene sequence: CDR1 LGHNA, CDR2 YNFKEQ. The CDR3 spans 17 residues.

The gene calls are TRBV5-5 and TRBJ2-7; 10 nucleotides align to TRBD2. Germline values: CDR1 SGHKS, CDR2 YYEKEE (reference sequence). Germline trimming cut 4 bases from V and 1 base from J; bases unmatched to any gene: 14. There are 18 residues in the CDR3. The CDR3 region is CASSLVSSSGGSSYEQYF. The DNA for the CDR3 is TGTGCCAGCAGCCTTGTTAGCTCTAGCGGGGGTTCTTCCTACGAGCAGTACTTC. Supplemented by reference TRBV5-5 and TRBJ2-7, the full variable domain reads DAGVTQSPTHLIKTRGQQVTLRCSPISGHKSVSWYQQVLGQGPQFIFQYYEKEERGRGNFPDRFSARQFPNYSSELNVNALLLGDSALYLCASSLVSSSGGSSYEQYFGPGTRLTVT.

The rearrangement joins TRBV18 to TRBJ2-7; D remains ambiguous. Germline V gene sequence: CDR1 KGHSH, CDR2 LQKENI. Trimming removed 3 bases at V and 3 bases at J, with 12 bases between. The CDR3 sequence is 14 residues long. CDR3 loop: CASSPSGLFYEQYF. CDR3 bases: TGTGCCAGCTCACCTTCTGGTCTTTTCTACGAGCAGTACTTC.

The rearrangement links TRBV28 to TRBJ1-1; 7 positions match TRBD1. Germline loops: CDR1 MDHEN, CDR2 SYDVKM. The CDR3 consists of 15 residues. Losses at the gene ends were 6 bases for V and 4 bases for J; bases not matched to a gene: 11. The CDR3 DNA is TGTGCCAGCAGCTCCACAGGGGAGGTTGGCACTGAAGCTTTCTTT. This sequence encodes CASSSTGEVGTEAFF.

The chain recombines TRBV6-1 with TRBJ2-7, with D perhaps matching TRBD1 (5 bases). The CDR3 has 13 residues. V shed 5 bases and J shed 4 bases, with 12 bases lying between them. Germline assignment: CDR1 MNHNS and CDR2 SASEGT. The CDR3 nucleotides read TGTGCCAGCAGTTTACAGGAAGGGTACGAGCAGTACTTC. Its translation is CASSLQEGYEQYF.

This chain joins TRBV18 and TRBJ2-3, with D uncertain. CDR1 and CDR2 (germline): KGHSH, LQKENI. Trimming shortened V by 1 base and J by 1 base, and 15 bases separated the two germline ends. The CDR3 is made up of 17 amino acids. The CDR3 loop is CASSPLKQIVGTDTQYF. The CDR3 bases are TGTGCCAGCTCACCACTCAAACAGATAGTTGGCACAGATACGCAGTATTTT.

The chain joins TRBV20-1 to TRBJ2-5; a weak D match, TRBD2 (6 bases). Germline V CDR1 and CDR2: DFQATT, SNEGSKA (reference sequence). V was shortened by 5 bases and J by 5 bases, with 9 bases between the two germline ends. The CDR3 runs to 11 residues. CDR3 nucleotide sequence: TGCAGTGCTTCGGGGGACGAGACCCAGTACTTC. Protein: CSASGDETQYF.

The chain combines TRBV25-1 with TRBJ1-1; D is ambiguous. Trimming cost V 3 bases and J 3 bases, with 11 bases left between them. There are 14 residues in the CDR3. Germline loops: CDR1 MGHDK, CDR2 SYGVNS. CDR3 amino acids: CASSDLSGYTEAFF. The CDR3 bases are TGTGCCAGCAGTGACTTATCGGGATACACTGAAGCTTTCTTT.

V usage is TRBV18 and J usage is TRBJ2-7; no clear D gene. The CDR3 totals 15 residues. The germline V gene encodes CDR1 KGHSH and CDR2 LQKENI. V was clipped by 2 bases and J by 2 bases, with 13 bases between them. CDR3 in DNA: TGTGCCAGCTCACCAGGTCCCGGAACCCCCTACGAGCAGTACTTC. It yields the protein CASSPGPGTPYEQYF.

This clone was observed once. The V gene is TRBV12-5, the J gene TRBJ2-3; D is ambiguous. V was clipped by 2 bases and J by 4 bases, with 4 bases between them. Germline-derived CDR1 and CDR2 are LGHNT and FRNRAP. The CDR3 spans 12 residues. This CDR3 is CASGLFSDTQYF. The DNA for the CDR3 is TGTGCTAGTGGTTTGTTTTCAGATACGCAGTATTTT. The full variable domain, with the rest looked up from reference TRBV12-5 and TRBJ2-3, is DARVTQTPRHKVTEMGQEVTMRCQPILGHNTVFWYRQTMMQGLELLAYFRNRAPLDDSGMPKDRFSAEMPDATLATLKIQPSEPRDSAVYFCASGLFSDTQYFGPGTRLTVL.

This clone has only one observation. The chain links TRBV6-6 to TRBJ2-3; D unclear. The V end was cut by 4 bases, the J end by 6 bases, with 17 bases between. Looked up from germline, CDR1 is MNHNY and CDR2 is SVGAGI (reference sequence). CDR3 length: 15 residues. The CDR3 protein is CASSSSRRLGDTQYF. The CDR3 DNA reads as TGTGCCAGCAGTTCCTCTAGACGCCTTGGGGATACGCAGTATTTT.

The genes are TRBV7-9 and TRBJ2-7, with D perhaps assigned TRBD1 or TRBD2 (5 bases each). The CDR3 consists of 13 residues. The germline V and J ends were trimmed by 7 bases and 3 bases, with 13 bases remaining between them. Germline-derived CDR1 and CDR2 are SEHNR and FQNEAQ (reference sequence). The CDR3 DNA sequence: TGTGCCAGCACCCCAGAGGGGAGCTACGAGCAGTACTTC. Protein sequence: CASTPEGSYEQYF.

The rearrangement links TRBV7-2 to TRBJ2-3; 10 bases are shared with TRBD2. CDR3 length equals 16 residues. Germline lookup yields CDR1 SGHTA and CDR2 FQGNSA. V was pared by 2 bases and J by 6 bases, with 8 bases of the junction left unmatched. This chain's CDR3 is CASSLFQREGLDTQYF. The CDR3 DNA follows: TGTGCCAGCAGCTTATTTCAGCGGGAGGGCCTGGATACGCAGTATTTT.

The J gene is TRBJ2-4, the V gene TRBV28; weak D call: TRBD2 (5 bases). The V and J ends lost 11 bases and 0 bases respectively, with 17 bases between them. Germline V gene lookup returns CDR1 MDHEN and CDR2 SYDVKM. The length of the CDR3 is 15 residues. CDR3 coding DNA: TGTGCCGCACGAGGGCAAAGCTTAGCCAAAAACATTCAGTACTTC. This encodes CAARGQSLAKNIQYF.

V is TRBV25-1 and J is TRBJ1-2; a possible D gene is TRBD1 (6 bases). Germline V gene sequence: CDR1 MGHDK, CDR2 SYGVNS. The CDR3 extends over 10 amino acids. In DNA, the CDR3 is TGTGACAGGGTTAACTATGGCTACACCTTC. Translation: CDRVNYGYTF.

V gene TRBV6-1 combines with J gene TRBJ2-7; either TRBD1 or TRBD2 may fit D (5 bases each). The germline CDR1 and CDR2 sequences are MNHNS and SASEGT. The CDR3 runs 13 residues. Between the trimmed V and J ends, which lost 4 bases and 2 bases, there was a span of 9 bases. The CDR3 here is CASSVLGPYEQYF. CDR3 sequence (DNA): TGTGCCAGCAGTGTTCTGGGACCCTACGAGCAGTACTTC.

The J gene is TRBJ2-5, the V gene TRBV10-2; the D call may be TRBD1 or TRBD2 (5 bases each). From germline, CDR1 is WSHSY and CDR2 SAAADI. This CDR3 spans 16 amino acids. The V end was cut by 6 bases, the J end by 5 bases, with 22 bases between. The CDR3, as DNA: TGCGCCAGCAGAGCGGACATTTCCCCCCGCGAGGAGACCCAGTACTTC. Its protein product is CASRADISPREETQYF.

This clone was recorded only once. The chain uses TRBV5-4 and TRBJ2-5; 9 bases are shared with TRBD1. Losses at the gene ends were 3 bases for V and 3 bases for J; bases not matched to a gene: 12. CDR1 is SGHNT and CDR2 is YYREEE in the germline V gene (reference sequence). This CDR3 spans 17 amino acids. CDR3 residues: CASSWGLGRQGEETQYF. The CDR3 DNA follows: TGTGCCAGCAGCTGGGGGCTCGGGAGACAGGGGGAAGAGACCCAGTACTTC.

A word on this clone: Different DNA sequences within this sample yield the same CDR3. This chain connects TRBV5-1 to TRBJ2-7, with D perhaps matching TRBD1 (6 bases). V lost 0 bases and J 3 bases, leaving 7 bases between the germline ends. This CDR3 has 13 amino acids. CDR1 and CDR2 from the germline V gene are SGHRS and YFSETQ. The CDR3 loop reads CASSLGTDYEQYF. The CDR3 DNA reads as TGCGCCAGCAGCTTGGGGACAGACTACGAGCAGTACTTC.

This clone has only one observation. This same CDR3 is encoded by further DNA sequences in the sample. The V call is TRBV2, the J call TRBJ1-2, with D unclear. CDR1 and CDR2 (germline): SNHLY, FYNNEI. The CDR3 covers 13 residues. The V gene lost 3 bases and the J gene lost 2 bases, with 7 bases spanning the gap. The CDR3 sequence: CASSEARNYGYTF. The CDR3, as DNA: TGTGCCAGCAGTGAGGCCCGGAACTATGGCTACACCTTC. Drawing the rest from reference TRBV2 and TRBJ1-2, the complete variable domain is EPEVTQTPSHQVTQMGQEVILRCVPISNHLYFYWYRQILGQKVEFLVSFYNNEISEKSEIFDDQFSVERPDGSNFTLKIRSTKLEDSAMYFCASSEARNYGYTFGSGTRLTVV.